These T cell receptor beta chains were read from a single sample in a study of T cell responses to AZD1222 COVID-19 vaccine. Some clones are missing from TCRdb's copy, which holds only in-frame ones; the method was immunoSEQ multiplex PCR. The sample holds some 150,000 clones, nearly 95% seen once. Sequences were derived from peripheral blood, sampled on day 0 of AZD1222 vaccination. Receptors originate from an adult in good health. The CDR3 runs from the conserved cysteine through the conserved F or W. D genes are given only for firm matches. Rows may omit the clone size; those that give it use once, few, many or a size class.

clone_size: NA; d_call: TRBD2; j_call: TRBJ2-7; v_call: TRBV5-1; cdr3_aa: CASSLEASGRFYEQYF; cdr3_nt: TGCGCCAGCAGCTTGGAGGCTAGCGGGAGGTTCTACGAGCAGTACTTC
clone_size: NA; d_call: NA; j_call: TRBJ2-7; v_call: TRBV27; cdr3_aa: CASSLSPGTLLYEQYF; cdr3_nt: TGTGCCAGCAGTTTATCACCTGGGACACTCCTCTACGAGCAGTACTTC
clone_size: NA; d_call: NA; j_call: TRBJ2-5; v_call: TRBV11-2; cdr3_aa: CASSINTGSGETQYF; cdr3_nt: TGTGCCAGCAGCATAAATACAGGGTCGGGGGAGACCCAGTACTTC
clone_size: NA; d_call: TRBD1; j_call: TRBJ1-2; v_call: TRBV6-1; cdr3_aa: CASSEGTAYGYTF; cdr3_nt: TGTGCCAGCAGTGAGGGGACAGCCTATGGCTACACCTTC
clone_size: NA; d_call: NA; j_call: TRBJ2-5; v_call: TRBV7-9; cdr3_aa: CASSLGEPGDETQYF; cdr3_nt: TGTGCCAGCAGCTTAGGGGAACCGGGAGATGAGACCCAGTACTTC
clone_size: once; d_call: NA; j_call: TRBJ2-1; v_call: TRBV18; cdr3_aa: CASSPRQDNEQFF; cdr3_nt: TGTGCCAGCTCACCAAGGCAGGACAATGAGCAGTTCTTC
clone_size: NA; d_call: NA; j_call: TRBJ2-6; v_call: TRBV5-4; cdr3_aa: CASSSQYGANVLTF; cdr3_nt: TGTGCCAGCAGCTCACAGTACGGGGCCAACGTCCTGACTTTC
clone_size: NA; d_call: NA; j_call: TRBJ2-7; v_call: TRBV16; cdr3_aa: CASSQSQGIGEQYF; cdr3_nt: TGTGCCAGCAGCCAATCCCAAGGAATTGGCGAGCAGTACTTC
clone_size: NA; d_call: NA; j_call: TRBJ2-7; v_call: TRBV2; cdr3_aa: CASIRDISYEQYF; cdr3_nt: TGTGCCAGCATTCGAGACATCTCCTACGAGCAGTACTTC
clone_size: NA; d_call: NA; j_call: TRBJ2-5; v_call: TRBV7-7; cdr3_aa: CASSLGGEETQYF; cdr3_nt: TGTGCTAGCAGCTTAGGCGGCGAAGAGACCCAGTACTTC
clone_size: NA; d_call: TRBD2; j_call: TRBJ2-2; v_call: TRBV5-1; cdr3_aa: CASSLAPAGVNTGELFF; cdr3_nt: TGCGCCAGCAGCTTGGCCCCAGCGGGAGTCAACACCGGGGAGCTGTTTTTT
clone_size: NA; d_call: TRBD2; j_call: TRBJ2-1; v_call: TRBV9; cdr3_aa: CASSVASSGIYNEQFF; cdr3_nt: TGTGCCAGCAGCGTAGCGTCTAGCGGGATCTACAATGAGCAGTTCTTC
clone_size: once; d_call: NA; j_call: TRBJ2-1; v_call: TRBV10-1; cdr3_aa: CASSESTVTFEQFF; cdr3_nt: TGCGCCAGCAGTGAGTCGACAGTCACGTTCGAGCAGTTCTTC
clone_size: few; d_call: NA; j_call: TRBJ2-7; v_call: TRBV12-2; cdr3_aa: CASRRSGHSYEQYF; cdr3_nt: TGTGCAAGTCGCCGCTCGGGACACTCCTACGAGCAGTACTTC
clone_size: NA; d_call: TRBD1; j_call: TRBJ2-2; v_call: TRBV5-4; cdr3_aa: CASSLTGQRTGELFF; cdr3_nt: TGTGCCAGCAGCCTTACGGGACAGCGGACCGGGGAGCTGTTTTTT
clone_size: NA; d_call: TRBD1; j_call: TRBJ2-2; v_call: TRBV5-4; cdr3_aa: CASSPGTGNTGELFF; cdr3_nt: TGTGCCAGCAGCCCGGGGACAGGGAACACCGGGGAGCTGTTTTTT